This T cell receptor beta chain was retrieved from a study of graft-versus-host responses after intestinal transplantation. V lost 5 bases to trimming and J lost 10 bases; unmatched junction nucleotides: 9. CDR1 and CDR2 (germline): KGHSH, LQKENI. This CDR3 is 15 amino acids long. The table lists this clone with a few counts. Following the reaction, CD3+CD4+ and CD3+CD8+ responders that were proliferating and CFSE-low underwent sorting. Broader study findings: Early after transplant, HvG declines were associated with peak levels of circulating GvH clones.

Some clones are missing from TCRdb's copy, which holds only in-frame ones; the method was immunoSEQ multiplex PCR. Among roughly 6,500 clones, 20% to 25% were seen once, and the ten largest hold roughly 4%. Sequenced here: alloreactive CD4+ T cells from a mixed lymphocyte reaction culture, sampled before transplantation. The subset was: CFSE-low proliferating T cells sorted from roughly six-day pre-transplant mixed lymphocyte reaction (GvH or HvG direction). The source is a human patient who was an organ donor for intestinal transplantation. V usage is TRBV18 and J usage is TRBJ2-1; 12 bases match TRBD2. The CDR3 loop is CASSTLAGGQGEQFF. CDR3 nucleotides: TGTGCCAGCTCAACGCTAGCGGGAGGGCAAGGGGAGCAGTTCTTC.